A single sample gave rise to the 30 T cell receptor beta chains below, sequenced in a study of spatial heterogeneity in lung cancer. TCRdb recomputed calls from the 5' RACE reads with MiXCR, one row per CDR3 protein. The sample has 85,000 to 100,000 distinct CDR3 sequences; approximately 12% are singletons. Described time point: sample taken at primary tumor resection. Sequenced here: PBMCs, sampled at surgery. Every receptor here comes from a male donor with early-stage non-small cell lung cancer.

The CDR3 is CASSQSEKLFF. The CDR3 bases are TGCGCCAGCAGCCAGTCTGAAAAACTGTTTTTT. The gene calls are TRBV4-3 and TRBJ1-4; no reliable D call. Germline CDR1 LGHNA, CDR2 YSLEER. The V end lost 3 bases, the J end lost 7 bases, and 3 bases lay between the germline ends. The CDR3 is 11 residues long.

The chain couples TRBV6-6 to TRBJ2-7; TRBD1 agrees at 7 bases. Germline CDR1 reads MNHNY; CDR2 reads SVGAGI (reference sequence). The CDR3 extends over 16 amino acids. J was trimmed by 0 bases and V by 0 bases; bases with no gene match: 5. The CDR3 loop is CASSYSRAGGSYEQYF. The CDR3 DNA reads TGTGCCAGCAGTTACTCTAGGGCAGGGGGCTCCTACGAGCAGTACTTC.

This chain connects TRBV7-9 to TRBJ2-3; 8 bases line up with TRBD2. V gave up 8 bases and J gave up 3 bases; unmatched junction bases: 4. CDR3 length equals 13 residues. CDR1 is SEHNR, CDR2 FQNEAQ, per germline (reference sequence). The CDR3 sequence: CASRGGMTDTQYF. The DNA for the CDR3 is TGTGCCAGCCGGGGGGGAATGACAGATACGCAGTATTTT. The full variable domain, in which reference TRBV7-9 and TRBJ2-3 provide the parts outside the CDR3, is DTGVSQNPRHKITKRGQNVTFRCDPISEHNRLYWYRQTLGQGPEFLTYFQNEAQLEKSRLLSDRFSAERPKGSFSTLEIQRTEQGDSAMYLCASRGGMTDTQYFGPGTRLTVL.

This clonotype was detected a few times. V gene TRBV7-2 combines with J gene TRBJ2-7, with 9 bases fitting TRBD1. Per germline, CDR1 SGHTA and CDR2 FQGNSA. This CDR3 is built from 16 residues. The V segment lost 2 bases and the J segment 0 bases; nucleotides outside the gene matches: 5. In DNA, the CDR3 is TGTGCCAGCAGCTTATCCAGGGACAGGGCCTCCTACGAGCAGTACTTC. It is translated as CASSLSRDRASYEQYF.

This clonotype came up a few times. The chain combines TRBV12-3 or TRBV12-4 with TRBJ1-5; D is ambiguous. Deletions cut 0 bases from V and 2 bases from J, with 14 bases between. This CDR3 is built from 17 residues. The CDR3 nucleotides read TGTGCCAGCAGTTTAGCGCATTCGGGGTTCGGCAATCAGCCCCAGCATTTT. This encodes CASSLAHSGFGNQPQHF.

The V call is TRBV20-1, the J call TRBJ2-3; 8 bases agree with TRBD2. The length of the CDR3 is 11 residues. Germline assignment: CDR1 DFQATT and CDR2 SNEGSKA (reference sequence). After removal of 6 bases from V and 6 bases from J, the junction contained 2 bases not matched to a gene. CDR3 region: CSATSGDTQYF. In nucleotides, the CDR3 is TGCAGTGCCACTAGCGGCGATACGCAGTATTTT.

The rearrangement joins TRBV6-6 to TRBJ2-2, with 7 bases matching TRBD1. The CDR3 runs 16 residues. Germline CDR1 reads MNHNY; CDR2 reads SVGAGI (reference sequence). Trimming at V came to 7 bases and at J to 4 bases, leaving 12 bases not matched to a gene. The CDR3 DNA reads as TGTGCCAGCACAAATCCGCACAGGGGTGGCACCGGGGAGCTGTTTTTT. This codes for CASTNPHRGGTGELFF.

The chain recombines TRBV30 with TRBJ1-1, with 8 nucleotides matching TRBD1. Germline assignment: CDR1 GTSNPN and CDR2 SVGIG (reference sequence). The CDR3 loop spans 15 amino acids. J lost 1 base, V lost 3 bases, and 7 bases had no gene match. CDR3 in DNA: TGTGCCTGGAGCGAAGACAGGGGCTGGAACACTGAAGCTTTCTTT. It yields the protein CAWSEDRGWNTEAFF.

The rearrangement joins TRBV7-9 to TRBJ1-3, with D perhaps matching TRBD1 (6 bases). This CDR3 is built from 14 residues. Germline assignment: CDR1 SEHNR and CDR2 FQNEAQ (reference sequence). The germline V and J ends were trimmed by 2 bases and 4 bases, with 9 bases remaining between them. CDR3 loop: CASSLSGDGNTIYF. The CDR3 DNA reads TGTGCCAGCAGCTTATCAGGGGACGGAAACACCATATATTTT.

The V gene is TRBV14, the J gene TRBJ2-7; D is undetermined. The CDR3 loop spans 13 amino acids. Trimming took 4 bases from V and 3 from J, leaving 10 bases between them. In germline, CDR1 is SGHDN, CDR2 FVKESK. DNA for the CDR3: TGTGCCAGCAGCCCCCCGGCAGGCTACGAGCAGTACTTC. As protein: CASSPPAGYEQYF.

This clonotype has just a few counts. The CDR3 reads CASSPPGTDFTGELFF. The CDR3 DNA is TGTGCCAGCAGTCCCCCCGGGACGGACTTCACCGGGGAGCTGTTTTTT. The chain combines TRBV28 with TRBJ2-2; the D gene could be TRBD1 or TRBD2 (5 bases each). V was pared by 5 bases and J by 4 bases, with 17 bases between. Germline V gene lookup returns CDR1 MDHEN and CDR2 SYDVKM. This CDR3 has 16 amino acids.

In this sample, this clonotype turned up a few times. The gene calls are TRBV24-1 and TRBJ2-3; D may be TRBD2 (6 bases). Trimming took off 2 bases at V and 6 bases at J, with 20 bases between the two ends. From germline, CDR1 is KGHDR and CDR2 SFDVKD. The CDR3 is 17 amino acids. The CDR3 here is CATSDSGGISRTDTQYF. The CDR3 DNA sequence: TGTGCCACCAGTGATTCTGGAGGGATCTCACGGACGGATACGCAGTATTTT.

This clonotype was observed at least ten times. V is TRBV6-1 and J is TRBJ2-7; 9 nucleotides align to TRBD2. The CDR3 totals 15 residues. Germline V gene sequence: CDR1 MNHNS, CDR2 SASEGT. J was trimmed by 5 bases and V by 3 bases; bases with no gene match: 8. CDR3 amino acids: CASSEVAGGADEQYF. CDR3 DNA: TGTGCCAGCAGTGAGGTGGCGGGAGGGGCGGACGAGCAGTACTTC.

The rearrangement joins TRBV4-1 to TRBJ2-1; D call uncertain. Trimming stripped 1 base from V and 9 bases from J, with 4 bases between. There are 11 residues in the CDR3. Looked up from germline, CDR1 is MGHRA and CDR2 is YSYEKL. The CDR3, as DNA: TGCGCCAGCAGCCAAGGTACTGAGCAGTTCTTC. Translated, it gives CASSQGTEQFF.

The V gene is TRBV20-1, the J gene TRBJ2-1, with 9 bases fitting TRBD2. The length of the CDR3 is 17 residues. With 0 bases clipped from V and 5 bases from J, the junction kept 11 bases outside the gene matches. CDR1 DFQATT and CDR2 SNEGSKA come from the germline V gene (reference sequence). The CDR3 bases are TGCAGTGCTAGAGATCGGTCGGGACTAGCCAGTCACAATGAGCAGTTCTTC. It encodes CSARDRSGLASHNEQFF.

The rearrangement uses TRBV20-1 and TRBJ1-5; TRBD1 matches at 9 bases. The CDR3 consists of 15 residues. J lost 1 base, V lost 6 bases, and 7 bases had no gene match. Germline assignment: CDR1 DFQATT and CDR2 SNEGSKA (reference sequence). DNA of the CDR3: TGCAGTGCCCCGGGACAGGGCCTAAGCAATCAGCCCCAGCATTTT. Translating gives CSAPGQGLSNQPQHF.

This clonotype was found many times. V is TRBV27 and J is TRBJ1-6; D uncertain. This CDR3 region has 18 residues. V dropped 2 bases and J dropped 4 bases, with 18 bases sitting between them. CDR1 and CDR2 from the germline V gene are MNHEY and SMNVEV (reference sequence). The CDR3, as DNA: TGTGCCAGCAGTTTAAGTGGGTCAGACCGCACTTATAATTCACCCCTCCACTTT. Its translation is CASSLSGSDRTYNSPLHF.

This clonotype was seen many times. The chain couples TRBV4-3 to TRBJ2-3; 8 bases fit TRBD2. The CDR3 runs 16 residues. Germline lookup yields CDR1 LGHNA and CDR2 YSLEER. After removal of 0 bases from V and 0 bases from J, the junction contained 2 bases not matched to a gene. The chain's CDR3 is CASSQDRGGSTDTQYF. DNA of the CDR3: TGCGCCAGCAGCCAAGATCGGGGGGGAAGCACAGATACGCAGTATTTT.

This clonotype was recorded at least ten times. The CDR3 coding sequence is TGCGCCAGCAGCCAAGGGACAGGGGATCAGCCCCAGCATTTT. Residues: CASSQGTGDQPQHF. This rearrangement joins TRBV5-1 to TRBJ1-5, with 10 bases aligning to TRBD1. The CDR3 has 14 amino acids. V trimming: 4 bases; J trimming: 5 bases; junction bases outside the gene matches: 3. Germline V CDR1 and CDR2: SGHRS, YFSETQ. The variable domain in full, completed from reference TRBV5-1 and TRBJ1-5, reads KAGVTQTPRYLIKTRGQQVTLSCSPISGHRSVSWYQQTPGQGLQFLFEYFSETQRNKGNFPGRFSGRQFSNSRSEMNVSTLELGDSALYLCASSQGTGDQPQHFGDGTRLSIL.

To note about this clonotype: It may be a read error: a sequence one base away is much more abundant. The CDR3 DNA reads as TGTGCCAGCAGTTTATCGGGACCCTACGAGCAGCACTTC. It encodes CASSLSGPYEQHF. The chain joins TRBV12-3 or TRBV12-4 to TRBJ2-7; D may match TRBD1 or TRBD2 (5 bases each). This CDR3 has 13 residues.

This clonotype has only a few counts. The chain is built from TRBV5-1 and TRBJ2-3; 7 nucleotides match TRBD2. Germline V gene sequence: CDR1 SGHRS, CDR2 YFSETQ. CDR3 length equals 16 residues. The junction had 10 bases not matched to a gene; V was cut back by 3 bases and J by 3 bases. The CDR3 here is CASSSSTSHRTDTQYF. The CDR3, as DNA: TGCGCCAGCAGCTCCTCGACTAGCCATAGGACAGATACGCAGTATTTT.

This clonotype was found a few times. This chain links TRBV29-1 with TRBJ2-3, with D possibly matching TRBD1 (5 bases). CDR1 is SQVTM, CDR2 ANQGSEA, per germline. V dropped 6 bases and J dropped 1 base, with 14 bases sitting between them. The CDR3 runs 14 residues. CDR3 protein: CSVTSGRGTDTQYF. As DNA, the CDR3 is TGCAGCGTCACATCAGGCAGGGGCACAGATACGCAGTATTTT.

In this sample, this clonotype turned up a few times. DNA for the CDR3: TGTGCCACCGGGTCCGACCGGGCCTATAGGACCGGGGAGCTGTTTTTT. The encoded protein is CATGSDRAYRTGELFF. This chain connects TRBV24-1 to TRBJ2-2, with D unresolved. CDR1 and CDR2 (germline): KGHDR, SFDVKD. V was clipped by 9 bases and J by 5 bases, with 21 bases between them. The CDR3 length is 16 residues.

This chain uses TRBV11-2 with TRBJ1-4, with 10 nucleotides matching TRBD1. The V gene end was trimmed by 1 base and the J gene end by 7 bases; junction bases not matched to a gene: 0. Germline V gives CDR1 SGHAT, CDR2 FQNNGV. This CDR3 contains 14 residues. The DNA of the CDR3 is TGTGCCAGCAGCTTAGGACAGGGGGCTGAAAAACTGTTTTTT. Protein: CASSLGQGAEKLFF.

The table lists this clonotype with a few counts. This sequence joins TRBV18 and TRBJ1-1; TRBD1 aligns across 7 bases. Germline loops: CDR1 KGHSH, CDR2 LQKENI. After removal of 5 bases from V and 2 bases from J, the junction contained 5 bases not matched to a gene. CDR3 length: 14 amino acids. CDR3 protein: CASSSRDSNTEAFF. The CDR3 coding sequence is TGTGCCAGCTCATCCCGGGACAGTAACACTGAAGCTTTCTTT.

The chain is built from TRBV28 and TRBJ2-7; no firm D call. Trimming removed 5 bases from V and 2 bases from J, with 13 bases in between. The CDR3 totals 14 residues. Germline V CDR1 and CDR2: MDHEN, SYDVKM. The CDR3 loop reads CASSPQPPAYEQYF. In DNA form, the CDR3 reads TGTGCCAGCAGTCCCCAACCCCCCGCCTACGAGCAGTACTTC.

This clonotype was observed a handful of times. This rearrangement joins TRBV6-6 to TRBJ1-5, with unresolved D. Trimming cost V 4 bases and J 1 base, with 5 bases left between them. The CDR3 is 13 residues long. CDR1 and CDR2 (germline): MNHNY, SVGAGI (reference sequence). CDR3 sequence: CASSSPSNQPQHF. The CDR3 DNA is TGTGCCAGCAGTTCCCCGAGCAATCAGCCCCAGCATTTT.

CDR3 bases: TGTGCCAGCAGCAGTGGACAGGGCTATAATTCACCCCTCCACTTT. Its translation is CASSSGQGYNSPLHF. This chain joins TRBV14 and TRBJ1-6; 8 positions match TRBD1. The V gene end was trimmed by 5 bases and the J gene end by 3 bases; junction bases not matched to a gene: 3. CDR1 and CDR2 from the germline V gene are SGHDN and FVKESK. The CDR3 contains 15 residues.

This clonotype appeared a few times. This chain uses TRBV12-3 or TRBV12-4 with TRBJ2-3; D perhaps matches TRBD2 (5 bases). This CDR3 has 13 amino acids. Trimming removed 5 bases from V and 1 base from J, with 7 bases in between. CDR3 sequence: CASSAGGTDTQYF. The DNA for the CDR3 is TGTGCCAGCAGTGCGGGTGGCACAGATACGCAGTATTTT.

This clonotype has only a few counts. The chain links TRBV20-1 to TRBJ1-2; unclear D gene. The CDR3 spans 13 residues. Germline loops: CDR1 DFQATT, CDR2 SNEGSKA (reference sequence). V was pared by 6 bases and J by 3 bases, with 14 bases between. CDR3 sequence: CSADPQIDYGYTF. Written as DNA, the CDR3 is TGCAGTGCCGACCCCCAGATTGACTATGGCTACACCTTC.